The rows below give T cell receptor beta chains drawn from one sample of a study of T cells in Graves' hyperthyroidism and ophthalmopathy. TCRdb reprocessed the multiplex PCR reads via MiXCR and lists one record per CDR3 protein. The sample shows hundreds of thousands of distinct CDR3 sequences, under 20% of them seen only once. The sample was blood. The receptors stem from a woman between 45 and 65 years old with Graves' hyperthyroidism that later progressed to Graves' ophthalmopathy. Both conserved end residues are part of each CDR3. A D gene is named only where the DNA matches it firmly. Expanded clones are given a class, and other clones once, few, many or no size at all.

len: 14
d_gene: TRBD1
v_gene: TRBV4-1
j_gene: TRBJ2-7
abundance: NA
CDR3aa: CASSHGQGFYEQYF
CDR3nt: TGCGCCAGCAGCCACGGACAGGGATTCTACGAGCAGTACTTC

len: 13
d_gene: TRBD1
v_gene: TRBV30
j_gene: TRBJ1-6
abundance: NA
CDR3aa: CACGTVYNSPLHF
CDR3nt: TGTGCCTGCGGGACAGTCTATAATTCACCCCTCCACTTT

len: 15
d_gene: NA
v_gene: TRBV3-1
j_gene: TRBJ1-2
abundance: NA
CDR3aa: CASSKMRGQGFGYTF
CDR3nt: TGTGCCAGCAGCAAAATGCGAGGCCAGGGGTTTGGCTACACCTTC

len: 17
d_gene: TRBD2
v_gene: TRBV5-6
j_gene: TRBJ2-1
abundance: few
CDR3aa: CASSFAAWGGGASEQFF
CDR3nt: TGTGCCAGCAGCTTCGCGGCTTGGGGCGGGGGGGCCAGTGAGCAGTTCTTC

len: 13
d_gene: NA
v_gene: TRBV28
j_gene: TRBJ2-5
abundance: NA
CDR3aa: CASKIEGVGTQYF
CDR3nt: TGTGCCAGCAAGATCGAGGGAGTGGGGACCCAGTACTTC

len: 15
d_gene: NA
v_gene: TRBV6-2/TRBV6-3
j_gene: TRBJ2-2
abundance: NA
CDR3aa: CASSVPGPTTGELFF
CDR3nt: TGTGCCAGCAGTGTACCGGGACCCACCACCGGGGAGCTGTTTTTT

len: 15
d_gene: NA
v_gene: TRBV5-1
j_gene: TRBJ1-5
abundance: many
CDR3aa: CASSIGTGYNQPQHF
CDR3nt: TGCGCCAGCAGCATTGGAACAGGGTACAATCAGCCCCAGCATTTT

len: 11
d_gene: TRBD1
v_gene: TRBV29-1
j_gene: TRBJ1-1
abundance: NA
CDR3aa: CSVRPGQEAFF
CDR3nt: TGCAGCGTGAGACCGGGACAGGAAGCTTTCTTT

len: 15
d_gene: NA
v_gene: TRBV6-2/TRBV6-3
j_gene: TRBJ2-5
abundance: NA
CDR3aa: CASRATGGRQETQYF
CDR3nt: TGTGCCAGCAGGGCGACCGGGGGGCGCCAAGAGACCCAGTACTTC

len: 14
d_gene: NA
v_gene: TRBV12-3/TRBV12-4
j_gene: TRBJ2-3
abundance: NA
CDR3aa: CASSFGGSTDTRYF
CDR3nt: TGTGCCAGCAGTTTCGGGGGAAGCACAGATACGCGGTATTTT

len: 15
d_gene: NA
v_gene: TRBV9
j_gene: TRBJ1-6
abundance: few
CDR3aa: CASSVGGTYNSPLHF
CDR3nt: TGTGCCAGCAGCGTAGGAGGAACCTATAATTCACCCCTCCACTTT

len: 17
d_gene: TRBD1
v_gene: TRBV27
j_gene: TRBJ1-1
abundance: few
CDR3aa: CASSPILGQPLNIEAFF
CDR3nt: TGTGCCAGCAGTCCAATCTTGGGACAGCCATTGAACATTGAAGCTTTCTTT

len: 15
d_gene: TRBD1
v_gene: TRBV9
j_gene: TRBJ2-7
abundance: few
CDR3aa: CASSLTGTGINEQYF
CDR3nt: TGTGCCAGCAGCCTGACCGGGACAGGGATCAACGAGCAGTACTTC

len: 15
d_gene: NA
v_gene: TRBV27
j_gene: TRBJ1-2
abundance: few
CDR3aa: CASSSAQTLIYGYTF
CDR3nt: TGTGCCAGCAGTTCCGCTCAGACCCTGATCTATGGCTACACCTTC

len: 13
d_gene: NA
v_gene: TRBV7-6
j_gene: TRBJ1-1
abundance: many
CDR3aa: CASSLRRQNEAFF
CDR3nt: TGTGCCAGCAGCTTACGGAGACAGAATGAAGCTTTCTTT

len: 13
d_gene: NA
v_gene: TRBV2
j_gene: TRBJ1-1
abundance: medium-sized
CDR3aa: CASSPDIYTEAFF
CDR3nt: TGTGCCAGCAGCCCGGACATCTACACTGAAGCTTTCTTT

len: 14
d_gene: NA
v_gene: TRBV29-1
j_gene: TRBJ1-2
abundance: few
CDR3aa: CSVPVNRVDYGYTF
CDR3nt: TGCAGCGTTCCAGTGAACCGGGTGGACTATGGCTACACCTTC

len: 12
d_gene: TRBD1
v_gene: TRBV13
j_gene: TRBJ1-2
abundance: few
CDR3aa: CASSPQGWGYTF
CDR3nt: TGTGCCAGCAGCCCACAGGGGTGGGGCTACACCTTC

len: 14
d_gene: TRBD1
v_gene: TRBV30
j_gene: TRBJ1-2
abundance: many
CDR3aa: CAWSPGQGIRGYTF
CDR3nt: TGTGCCTGGAGTCCGGGACAGGGGATTCGGGGCTACACCTTC

len: 15
d_gene: TRBD1
v_gene: TRBV11-2
j_gene: TRBJ1-1
abundance: many
CDR3aa: CASSLDLGQGGAAFF
CDR3nt: TGTGCCAGCAGCTTAGATCTCGGACAGGGGGGAGCAGCTTTCTTT

len: 17
d_gene: TRBD1
v_gene: TRBV5-1
j_gene: TRBJ2-6
abundance: many
CDR3aa: CASSLETGYPGANVLTF
CDR3nt: TGCGCCAGCAGCTTGGAGACAGGGTACCCTGGGGCCAACGTCCTGACTTTC

len: 15
d_gene: NA
v_gene: TRBV9
j_gene: TRBJ2-1
abundance: NA
CDR3aa: CASSQEVVGYNEQFF
CDR3nt: TGCGCCAGCAGCCAAGAGGTGGTGGGGTACAATGAGCAGTTCTTC

len: 16
d_gene: TRBD2
v_gene: TRBV20-1
j_gene: TRBJ2-1
abundance: many
CDR3aa: CSARPTGGARYNEQFF
CDR3nt: TGCAGTGCTAGACCCACGGGGGGGGCTCGATACAATGAGCAGTTCTTC

len: 17
d_gene: TRBD2
v_gene: TRBV5-1
j_gene: TRBJ2-3
abundance: many
CDR3aa: CASSSTVSKRGSDTQYF
CDR3nt: TGCGCCAGCAGCTCTACTGTAAGTAAGCGGGGCTCGGATACGCAGTATTTT

len: 15
d_gene: NA
v_gene: TRBV6-1
j_gene: TRBJ2-3
abundance: NA
CDR3aa: CASSDPRGSTDTQYF
CDR3nt: TGTGCCAGCAGTGATCCCAGAGGGAGCACAGATACGCAGTATTTT

len: 15
d_gene: NA
v_gene: TRBV19
j_gene: TRBJ1-1
abundance: NA
CDR3aa: CASSIMATGYAEAFF
CDR3nt: TGTGCCAGTAGTATAATGGCAACAGGGTACGCTGAAGCTTTCTTT

len: 16
d_gene: TRBD2
v_gene: TRBV20-1
j_gene: TRBJ2-3
abundance: NA
CDR3aa: CSASVSGGGALDTQYF
CDR3nt: TGCAGTGCTAGTGTCAGTGGCGGGGGGGCCTTAGATACGCAGTATTTT

len: 15
d_gene: NA
v_gene: TRBV6-1
j_gene: TRBJ2-7
abundance: NA
CDR3aa: CASSASGPLGVEQYF
CDR3nt: TGTGCCAGCAGTGCCTCGGGACCCCTGGGGGTCGAGCAGTACTTC

len: 13
d_gene: NA
v_gene: TRBV9
j_gene: TRBJ1-1
abundance: many
CDR3aa: CASSVEGLTEAFF
CDR3nt: TGTGCCAGCAGCGTAGAAGGGCTCACTGAAGCTTTCTTT

len: 11
d_gene: NA
v_gene: TRBV11-2
j_gene: TRBJ1-1
abundance: many
CDR3aa: CASSLYSEAFF
CDR3nt: TGTGCCAGCAGCTTATACAGTGAAGCTTTCTTT

len: 15
d_gene: NA
v_gene: TRBV13
j_gene: TRBJ2-3
abundance: once
CDR3aa: CASSPSVGRTDTQYF
CDR3nt: TGTGCCAGCAGCCCGTCGGTGGGTCGCACAGATACGCAGTATTTT

len: 15
d_gene: NA
v_gene: TRBV6-2/TRBV6-3
j_gene: TRBJ2-2
abundance: many
CDR3aa: CASRLSGDTAGELFF
CDR3nt: TGTGCCAGCAGACTTTCTGGGGATACAGCCGGGGAGCTGTTTTTT

len: 14
d_gene: NA
v_gene: TRBV3-1
j_gene: TRBJ1-1
abundance: many
CDR3aa: CASSQEAIGTGSFF
CDR3nt: TGTGCCAGCAGCCAAGAAGCGATCGGGACGGGATCCTTCTTT

len: 14
d_gene: TRBD1
v_gene: TRBV2
j_gene: TRBJ2-2
abundance: many
CDR3aa: CAAKGTGNTGELFF
CDR3nt: TGTGCCGCTAAAGGGACAGGGAACACCGGGGAGCTGTTTTTT

len: 10
d_gene: NA
v_gene: TRBV7-9
j_gene: TRBJ2-2
abundance: few
CDR3aa: CASSLAELFF
CDR3nt: TGTGCCAGCAGCTTAGCGGAGCTGTTTTTT

len: 13
d_gene: TRBD1
v_gene: TRBV11-2
j_gene: TRBJ1-2
abundance: many
CDR3aa: CASRSTGNYGYTF
CDR3nt: TGTGCCAGCCGGTCGACAGGGAACTATGGCTACACCTTC

len: 15
d_gene: NA
v_gene: TRBV6-2/TRBV6-3
j_gene: TRBJ1-5
abundance: NA
CDR3aa: CASSYVGQFNQPQHF
CDR3nt: TGTGCCAGCAGTTACGTCGGACAGTTCAATCAGCCCCAGCATTTT

len: 16
d_gene: NA
v_gene: TRBV9
j_gene: TRBJ1-2
abundance: NA
CDR3aa: CASSVAPGVVDYGYTF
CDR3nt: TGTGCCAGCAGCGTAGCTCCCGGGGTAGTGGACTATGGCTACACCTTC

len: 18
d_gene: TRBD2
v_gene: TRBV27
j_gene: TRBJ2-1
abundance: few
CDR3aa: CASSLRNSGGADHFEQFF
CDR3nt: TGTGCCAGCAGCTTAAGAAATAGCGGGGGGGCAGATCATTTTGAGCAGTTCTTC

len: 14
d_gene: NA
v_gene: TRBV20-1
j_gene: TRBJ1-3
abundance: NA
CDR3aa: CSARDATSGNTIYF
CDR3nt: TGCAGTGCTAGAGATGCCACCTCTGGAAACACCATATATTTT

len: 13
d_gene: NA
v_gene: TRBV11-3
j_gene: TRBJ1-1
abundance: many
CDR3aa: CASSTSGATEAFF
CDR3nt: TGTGCCAGCAGCACCTCCGGGGCCACTGAAGCTTTCTTT

len: 13
d_gene: NA
v_gene: TRBV30
j_gene: TRBJ1-4
abundance: few
CDR3aa: CAWSRGTGEKLFF
CDR3nt: TGTGCCTGGAGTAGGGGAACCGGGGAAAAACTGTTTTTT

len: 15
d_gene: NA
v_gene: TRBV20-1
j_gene: TRBJ1-6
abundance: NA
CDR3aa: CSASPKDSYNSPLHF
CDR3nt: TGCAGTGCTAGTCCCAAGGACTCCTATAATTCACCCCTCCACTTT

len: 13
d_gene: NA
v_gene: TRBV6-5
j_gene: TRBJ1-5
abundance: NA
CDR3aa: CASSFTRGQPQHF
CDR3nt: TGTGCCAGCAGTTTTACGAGGGGTCAGCCCCAGCATTTT

len: 15
d_gene: TRBD1
v_gene: TRBV20-1
j_gene: TRBJ2-5
abundance: many
CDR3aa: CSAERSTGDQETQYF
CDR3nt: TGCAGTGCTGAACGTTCCACAGGGGACCAAGAGACCCAGTACTTC

len: 16
d_gene: NA
v_gene: TRBV11-2
j_gene: TRBJ1-1
abundance: NA
CDR3aa: CASSSPADRLNTEAFF
CDR3nt: TGTGCCAGCAGCTCCCCAGCCGACAGGCTGAACACTGAAGCTTTCTTT

len: 16
d_gene: NA
v_gene: TRBV20-1
j_gene: TRBJ2-1
abundance: NA
CDR3aa: CSASLMRARGVDEQFF
CDR3nt: TGCAGTGCTAGTTTAATGAGGGCGAGGGGTGTGGATGAGCAGTTCTTC

len: 14
d_gene: TRBD1
v_gene: TRBV18
j_gene: TRBJ1-1
abundance: many
CDR3aa: CASSPMTGGTEAFF
CDR3nt: TGTGCCAGCTCACCTATGACAGGGGGCACTGAAGCTTTCTTT